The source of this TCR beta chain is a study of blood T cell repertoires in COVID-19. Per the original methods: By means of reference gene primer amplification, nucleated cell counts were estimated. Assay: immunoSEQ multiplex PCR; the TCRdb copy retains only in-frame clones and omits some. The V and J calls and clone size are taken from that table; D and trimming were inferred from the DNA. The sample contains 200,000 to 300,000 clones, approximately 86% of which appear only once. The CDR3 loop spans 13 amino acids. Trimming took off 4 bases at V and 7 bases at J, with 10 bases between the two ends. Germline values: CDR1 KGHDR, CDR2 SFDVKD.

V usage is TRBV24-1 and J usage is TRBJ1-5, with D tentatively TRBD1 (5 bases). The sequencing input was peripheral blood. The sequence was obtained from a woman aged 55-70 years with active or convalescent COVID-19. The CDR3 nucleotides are TGTGCCACCAGTGACAGGGCCAAGCAGCCCCAGCATTTT. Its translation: CATSDRAKQPQHF.